This T cell receptor beta chain was recovered during a study of T-cell reconstitution after alpha-beta-depleted transplantation in children. Unique molecular identifiers were incorporated when the TCRbeta library was constructed. MiXCR was run by TCRdb on the PCR reads, yielding one entry per CDR3 protein. The sample includes a few hundred thousand distinct CDR3 sequences, approximately 7% seen only once; the top ten take around 5%. The study, taken as a whole, reports: One year post-transplant, T-cell counts and diversity were largely derived from T cells produced anew. Several hundred expanded graft clones reportedly were the source of alpha-beta T cells about two months after transplant.

This clonotype was seen at least ten times. As yet, its antigen is unknown. This specimen was PBMCs, taken before TCRalphabeta/CD19-depleted stem cell transplant. The TCR sequence derives from a boy younger than 10 with acute lymphoblastic leukemia, due to receive a stem cell transplant.

CDR3 loop: CASSKGGGRDTEAFF. CDR3 nucleotide sequence: TGTGCCAGCAGCAAAGGGGGAGGAAGAGACACTGAAGCTTTCTTT. The rearrangement links TRBV21-1 to TRBJ1-1. TRBV21-1 is designated a pseudogene. The CDR3 contains 15 residues.